Shown below are 3 T cell receptor beta chains from a single sample sequenced in a study of T cell repertoires in cytomegalovirus infection. What these receptors recognize is not known. TCRdb re-derived calls from the reads in MiXCR, one entry per CDR3 protein. The table has around 430,000 distinct CDR3 sequences, roughly 42% seen once. The material was cultured PBMCs, obtained from culture after CMV antigen stimulation. The receptor source for this set is a human donor in good health (CMV status not recorded). Some clones in this sample may be carry-over from other donors' samples.

This clonotype showed up just a few times. The V gene is TRBV4-2, the J gene TRBJ2-7, with D possibly called TRBD1 or TRBD2 (7 bases each). The germline gives CDR1 LGHNA, CDR2 YNFKEQ. The CDR3 is 15 residues long. The V end lost 1 base, the J end lost 6 bases, and 16 bases lay between the germline ends. The CDR3 coding sequence is TGTGCCAGCAGCCAAGGCCAGGGGGGGCCTTTCGAGCAGTACTTC. It is translated as CASSQGQGGPFEQYF.

The V and J genes are TRBV7-2 and TRBJ2-3; no reliable D call. The CDR3 is 14 amino acids. Trimming cost V 7 bases and J 1 base, with 12 bases left between them. Germline lookup yields CDR1 SGHTA and CDR2 FQGNSA. CDR3 sequence reads: CASTSMGGTDTQYF. The CDR3 DNA reads as TGTGCCAGCACCTCCATGGGCGGCACAGATACGCAGTATTTT.

This clonotype has a handful of counts. This chain connects TRBV7-6 to TRBJ2-5; D uncertain. This CDR3 contains 13 residues. Looked up from germline, CDR1 is SGHVS and CDR2 is FNYEAQ. Trimming pared 5 bases from V and 1 base from J, leaving 8 bases between. The CDR3 nucleotides read TGTGCCAGCAGCCCAAATCCCCAAGAGACCCAGTACTTC. As protein: CASSPNPQETQYF.